The clone carrying this TCR beta chain showed up just once. What it binds is unknown. Amplification used 60 Vbeta primers and 13 Jbeta primers. This table comes from immunoSEQ multiplex PCR, and its TCRdb copy is limited to in-frame clones, with some not included. The sample has approximately 140,000 clones; roughly 62% are singletons. This record belongs to a study of cytomegalovirus exposure and HLA in healthy donors. Germline V gene lookup returns CDR1 ENHRY and CDR2 SYGVKD. The length of the CDR3 is 16 residues. Trimming at V came to 2 bases and at J to 2 bases, leaving 9 bases not matched to a gene. Notes on the study in general: In a later analysis, at a false discovery rate of 0.05, 17,000 or so TCR beta sequences were associated with HLA alleles. Rare TCR sequences dominated, though some public TCRs recurred in many donors.

The TCR originated in a male donor in good health and CMV-seronegative. Material: PBMCs. This sequence joins TRBV10-3 and TRBJ2-7; 7 bases line up with TRBD1. The CDR3 coding sequence is TGTGCCATCAGTGAGGGCACGACAGGGCAGCCCTACGAGCAGTACTTC. Protein sequence: CAISEGTTGQPYEQYF.